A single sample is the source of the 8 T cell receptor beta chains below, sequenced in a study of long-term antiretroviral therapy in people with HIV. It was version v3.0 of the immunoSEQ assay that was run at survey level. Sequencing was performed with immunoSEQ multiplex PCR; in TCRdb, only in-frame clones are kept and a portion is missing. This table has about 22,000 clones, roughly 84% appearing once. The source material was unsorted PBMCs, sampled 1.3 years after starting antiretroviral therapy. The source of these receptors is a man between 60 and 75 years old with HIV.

CDR3 DNA: TGCGCCAGCAGCCAAGAACGGAACAGGGCGCGGGAGCAGTACTTC. The encoded protein is CASSQERNRAREQYF. This rearrangement joins TRBV4-3 to TRBJ2-7; possible D gene TRBD1, 6 bases. This CDR3 is 15 amino acids long. Per germline, CDR1 LGHNA and CDR2 YSLEER. V gave up 0 bases and J gave up 7 bases, with 16 bases separating them.

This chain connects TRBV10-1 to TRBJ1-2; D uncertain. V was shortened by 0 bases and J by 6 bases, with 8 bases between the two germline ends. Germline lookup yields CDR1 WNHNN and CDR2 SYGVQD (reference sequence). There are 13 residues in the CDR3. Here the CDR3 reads CASSESETDGYTF. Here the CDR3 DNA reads TGCGCCAGCAGTGAGTCGGAAACGGATGGCTACACCTTC.

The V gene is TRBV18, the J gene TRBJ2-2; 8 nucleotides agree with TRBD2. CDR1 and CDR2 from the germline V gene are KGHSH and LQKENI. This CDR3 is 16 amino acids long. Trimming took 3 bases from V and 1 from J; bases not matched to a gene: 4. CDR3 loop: CASSPLGTRNTGELFF. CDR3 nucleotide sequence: TGTGCCAGCTCACCGCTCGGGACTAGGAACACCGGGGAGCTGTTTTTT. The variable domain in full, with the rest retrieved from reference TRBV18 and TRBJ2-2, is NAGVMQNPRHLVRRRGQEARLRCSPMKGHSHVYWYRQLPEEGLKFMVYLQKENIIDESGMPKERFSAEFPKEGPSILRIQQVVRGDSAAYFCASSPLGTRNTGELFFGEGSRLTVL.

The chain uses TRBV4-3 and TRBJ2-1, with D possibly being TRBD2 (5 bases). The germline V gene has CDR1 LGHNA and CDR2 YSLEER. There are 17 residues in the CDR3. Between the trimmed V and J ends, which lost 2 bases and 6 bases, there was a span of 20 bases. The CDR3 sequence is CASSQMAGLPSSNEQFF. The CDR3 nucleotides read TGCGCCAGCAGCCAAATGGCGGGCCTTCCCTCGAGCAATGAGCAGTTCTTC.

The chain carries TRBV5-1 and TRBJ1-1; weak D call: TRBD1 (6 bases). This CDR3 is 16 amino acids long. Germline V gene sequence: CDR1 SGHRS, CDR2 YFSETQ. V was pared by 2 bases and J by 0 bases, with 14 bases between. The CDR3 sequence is CASSFFQGQMNTEAFF. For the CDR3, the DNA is TGCGCCAGCAGCTTTTTTCAGGGGCAGATGAACACTGAAGCTTTCTTT.

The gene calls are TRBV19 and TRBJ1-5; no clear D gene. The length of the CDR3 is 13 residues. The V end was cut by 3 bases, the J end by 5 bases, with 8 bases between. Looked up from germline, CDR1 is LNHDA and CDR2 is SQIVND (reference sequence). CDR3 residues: CASSIEGHQPQHF. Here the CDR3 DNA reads TGTGCCAGTAGTATCGAAGGGCATCAGCCCCAGCATTTT.

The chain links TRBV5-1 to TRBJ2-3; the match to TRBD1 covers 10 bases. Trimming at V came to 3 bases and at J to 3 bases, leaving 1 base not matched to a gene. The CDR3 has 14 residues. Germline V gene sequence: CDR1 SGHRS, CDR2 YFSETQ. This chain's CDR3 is CASSSDRGTDTQYF. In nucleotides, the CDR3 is TGCGCCAGCAGCTCGGACAGGGGGACAGATACGCAGTATTTT.

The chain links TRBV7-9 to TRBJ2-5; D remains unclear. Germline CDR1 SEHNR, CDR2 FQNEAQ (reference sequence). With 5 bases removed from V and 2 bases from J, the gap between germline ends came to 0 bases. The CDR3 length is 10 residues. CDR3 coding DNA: TGTGCCAGCAGCCAAGAGACCCAGTACTTC. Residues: CASSQETQYF.